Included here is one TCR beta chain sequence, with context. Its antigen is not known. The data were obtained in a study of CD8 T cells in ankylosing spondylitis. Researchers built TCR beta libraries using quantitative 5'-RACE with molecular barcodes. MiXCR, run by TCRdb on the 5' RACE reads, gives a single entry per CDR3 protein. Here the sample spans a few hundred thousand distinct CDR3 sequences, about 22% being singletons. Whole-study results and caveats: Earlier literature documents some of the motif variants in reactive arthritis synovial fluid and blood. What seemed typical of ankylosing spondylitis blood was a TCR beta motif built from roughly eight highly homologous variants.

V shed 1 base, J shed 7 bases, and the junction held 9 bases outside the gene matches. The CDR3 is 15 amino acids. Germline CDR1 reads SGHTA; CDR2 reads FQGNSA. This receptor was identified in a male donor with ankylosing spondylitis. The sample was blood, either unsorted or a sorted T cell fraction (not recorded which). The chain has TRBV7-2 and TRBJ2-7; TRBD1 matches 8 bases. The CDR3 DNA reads TGTGCCAGCAGCTTAGATGGGACAGGATTGCGTGAGCAGTACTTC. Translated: CASSLDGTGLREQYF.